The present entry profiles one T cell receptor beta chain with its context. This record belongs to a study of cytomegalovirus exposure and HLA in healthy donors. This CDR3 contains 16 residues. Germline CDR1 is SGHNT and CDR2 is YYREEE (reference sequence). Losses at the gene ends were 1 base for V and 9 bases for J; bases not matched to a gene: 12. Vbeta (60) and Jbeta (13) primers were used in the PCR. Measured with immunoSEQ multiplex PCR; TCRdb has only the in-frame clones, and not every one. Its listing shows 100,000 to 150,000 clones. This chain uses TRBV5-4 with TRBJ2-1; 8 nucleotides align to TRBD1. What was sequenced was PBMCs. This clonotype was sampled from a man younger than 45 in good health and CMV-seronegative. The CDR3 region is CASSLKGAGGRIEQFF. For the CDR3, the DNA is TGTGCCAGCAGCTTGAAAGGGGCAGGGGGCCGAATTGAGCAGTTCTTC.